The sequence of this TCR beta chain was determined in a study of blood T cell repertoires in COVID-19 (dated by TCRdb to about 2020). For the study in its entirety: Collaborator samples came from the United States, Italy and Spain and covered acute and convalescent phases of COVID-19. The prospective study material was composed of cDNA or gDNA derived from T cells, B-cell-depleted T cells, or PBMCs. Deeply sampled blood TCRbeta repertoires from subjects exposed to, actively infected with, or recovered from COVID-19 were included in the dataset. The repertoires were made available in a free public database intended to serve as a resource for research on the immune response to SARS-CoV-2. The samples were drawn from the first 160 participants of the ongoing ImmuneRACE study and from under 1,500 subjects provided by 6 global collaborators. Sample metadata almost always included a de-identified subject ID, COVID-19 status, age in years and sex. Where available, HLA class I and class II types were taken from metadata supplied by the sample provider and were not determined by assay-based typing.

CDR1 SGDLS and CDR2 YYNGEE were looked up in the germline V gene. Trimming costs V 1 base and J 1 base, and their ends lie 11 bases apart. From the cysteine up to the phenylalanine, the CDR3 has a length of 16 residues. Of the read, only the CDR3 DNA is kept; its 48 bases are in frame from base 1. TCRbeta CDR3 regions were amplified from genomic DNA by means of the immunoSEQ Assay, a bias-controlled multiplex PCR. The published analysis was carried out like this. The number of nucleated cells in each sample was estimated by amplification of reference gene primers within the assay. To quantify the absolute abundance of each unique TCRbeta CDR3 rearrangement, sequence reads were collapsed and filtered. For each sample, productive Simpson clonality was calculated as the square root of Simpson's diversity index over productive rearrangements. TCRdb provides this immuneACCESS table in a form limited to in-frame rearrangements. Some clones are lacking; in checked studies, under half of them reflect an unresolved V gene, and why the rest are absent is not known. V and J calls and clone size are those listed in that table; D and trimming were worked out from the DNA. Within this sample are under 250,000 clones, with around four fifths of them counted one time only. Of the sample, around 7.3% falls within the top ten clones.

Collaborating institutions collected whole blood in K2EDTA tubes following their own protocols. For TCRbeta analysis, collaborators shipped samples as frozen whole blood, isolated PBMCs, or DNA extracted from either of those sample types. General study outcomes and caveats: The amount of clinical and demographic metadata varied by source and participant and was provided uncurated.

Concerning this clone itself: Its antigen is currently not known. No much larger clonotype is one base removed from it; base qualities were not supplied.

The sequence is built from TRBV9 and TRBJ2-2, with TRBD2 perhaps the D gene, on 5 matching bases. Sequencing was carried out using peripheral blood. This receptor was obtained from a woman aged 45-60 years with active or convalescent COVID-19. The DNA sequence reads TGTGCCAGCAGCGTATCGATCGGGGTGAACACCGGGGAGCTGTTTTTT. Protein translation: CASSVSIGVNTGELFF.